The clone carrying this T cell receptor (beta chain) was observed a single time. Trimming left V 3 bases short and J 2 bases short, with 5 bases between. The V gene's germline CDR1 is MDHEN and CDR2 SYDVKM. The CDR3 consists of 12 residues. The entry originates in a study of blood T cell repertoires in COVID-19. Study-level background: PBMCs, B-cell-depleted T cells, or T cells were the source of the cDNA or gDNA that made up the material.

The table came from immunoSEQ multiplex PCR; TCRdb's copy has only in-frame clones and leaves some out. The sample shows some 700,000 clones, over 80% of them seen only once. The rearrangement uses TRBV28 and TRBJ2-7, with no clear D. This clonotype was sampled from a woman aged 18-29 years with acute or convalescent COVID-19. The sequenced material came from peripheral blood. The CDR3 DNA reads TGTGCCAGCAGTTTGTATACCTACGAGCAGTACTTC. It translates to CASSLYTYEQYF.